The entry below describes one T cell receptor (beta chain). Its antigen is as yet unknown. Genes and germline are mouse. The read gets to within 1 residue of the CDR3 end, and the germline J gene fills in the rest. This entry belongs to a study of tissue T cells after allogeneic stem cell transplantation. Findings of the study overall: Within patients, tissue anatomy strongly shaped TCR repertoire composition. Sampling depth was limited, and the cohort was small and clinically varied.

Libraries were prepared by immunoSEQ multiplex PCR; TCRdb keeps only in-frame clonotypes and omits some of them. In the table there are 40,000 to 50,000 clones, roughly 73% of which are singletons. Germline CDR1 NNHNN, CDR2 SYGAGS (reference sequence). Trimming cost V 0 bases and J 5 bases, with 7 bases left between them. CDR3 length: 13 amino acids. The sequenced sample consisted of sorted cells pooled from one or two spleens. This receptor was obtained from a pool of C57BL/6 mice in good health. The J gene is TRBJ2-4, the V gene TRBV13-2, with no clear D. The CDR3 DNA, read in part, is TGTGCCAGCGGTGATGCAAGGAGAAACACCTTGTAC. Translating it yields CASGDARRNTLY. The full CDR3 protein reads CASGDARRNTLYF.